This T cell receptor (beta chain) appears in the sequencing data of a study of cytomegalovirus exposure and HLA in healthy donors. Study-wide points: An analysis was carried out at a later point. It showed that HLA-associated TCR beta chains were more clonally expanded than equally common non-associated chains.

PCR amplification relied on 60 Vbeta primers (plus 13 Jbeta primers). Measured with immunoSEQ multiplex PCR; TCRdb has only the in-frame clones, and not every one. The sample has about 98,000 clones; more than 60% are singletons. This clone was detected once. What it binds is unknown. The TCR originated in a man younger than 35 in good health and CMV-seropositive. Sequencing input: PBMCs.

CDR3 bases: TGTGCCAGCAGTTTGGGGGGACTAGCGGGGGGGACTGAGCAGTTCTTC. It yields the protein CASSLGGLAGGTEQFF. The rearrangement uses TRBV28 and TRBJ2-1; 16 bases are shared with TRBD2. Germline loops: CDR1 MDHEN, CDR2 SYDVKM. The V and J ends lost 3 bases and 9 bases, in that order; junction bases with no gene match: 5. The CDR3 loop spans 16 amino acids.